The rows below give T cell receptor beta chains drawn from one sample of a study of graft-versus-host responses after intestinal transplantation. These TCRs' antigens remain unknown. Clones were read by immunoSEQ multiplex PCR, and TCRdb kept only the in-frame ones, dropping some. Of some 90,000 clones listed, 75% to 90% are singletons. Source: unstimulated CD4+ T cells sorted from spleen or lymph node cells, taken before intestinal transplant. The source is a human donor who received an intestinal transplant. Both conserved end residues are part of each CDR3. Each record gives: CDR3 length, J gene, V gene, CDR3 protein.

>15|TRBJ2-1|TRBV2
CAIHAGAGAYNEQFF
>14|TRBJ1-5|TRBV6-5
CASSYRQGGQPQHF
>14|TRBJ2-7|TRBV2
CASGGTSGVREQYF
>15|TRBJ1-4|TRBV5-8
CASSPGRGADEKLFF
>15|TRBJ2-1|TRBV14
CASSQVGTGGGEQFF
>12|TRBJ2-7|TRBV9
CASSGGGAGQYF
>14|TRBJ1-2|TRBV7-2
CASSLVAGGYGYTF
>14|TRBJ2-3|TRBV5-5
CASSLAGVLDTQYF
>15|TRBJ1-5|TRBV7-9
CASSGGQGDEQPQHF
>14|TRBJ1-2|TRBV5-1
CASSLEGQVYGYTF
>14|TRBJ1-2|TRBV5-1
CASSLDRANYGYTF
>15|TRBJ2-7|TRBV5-1
CASSLILAGQRGQYF
>15|TRBJ1-1|TRBV6-1
CASSEARGGVTEAFF
>13|NA|TRBV18
CASSPGTGDEQYF
>15|TRBJ2-7|TRBV4-1
CASSQDLWRNYEQYF
>13|TRBJ1-1|TRBV5-1
CASRSAGGTEAFF
>15|TRBJ1-5|TRBV6-1
CASITGGYSNQPQHF